The clone carrying this T cell receptor beta chain was counted a single time. RNA transcripts were the template for amplifying TCR beta CDR3 regions. HTBI primers were used for first-round RT-PCR of the TCR CDR3. MiXCR was run by TCRdb on the multiplex PCR reads, yielding one entry per CDR3 protein. The table shows approximately 600,000 distinct CDR3 sequences, with about 20% occurring only once. The data are from a study of T cells in Graves' hyperthyroidism and ophthalmopathy. As for the study in general: Prior to any treatment, at the point of initial diagnosis, peripheral blood was collected.

Ophthalmopathy patients had moderate-to-severe active disease, CAS ≥3, NOSPECS ≥4, and disease duration under 3 months. This CDR3 region has 15 residues. V was cut by 1 base and J by 6 bases, with 14 bases left in between. The V gene's germline CDR1 is PRHDT and CDR2 FYEKMQ (reference sequence). Sequenced material: blood. The sequence was collected from a man aged 25-40 years with Graves' ophthalmopathy. The chain links TRBV13 to TRBJ2-3; possible D gene TRBD2, 6 bases. In DNA, the CDR3 is TGTGCCAGCAGCTTAGTTAGGGACGGAGGGGATACGCAGTATTTT. Translating gives CASSLVRDGGDTQYF.